One TCR beta chain is described in this entry. The data derive from a study of radiotherapy plus CTLA-4 blockade in lung cancer. Here immunoSEQ multiplex PCR was the method, and the copy in TCRdb shows in-frame clones only, minus some. The repertoire holds about 95,000 clones, with 83% as singletons. The CDR3 covers 12 residues. J gave up 8 bases and V 2 bases, and 0 bases lay outside the gene matches. CDR1 is SEHNR and CDR2 is FQNEAQ in the germline V gene (reference sequence). The chain joins TRBV7-9 to TRBJ2-1, with 7 bases that match TRBD2. The input for sequencing was peripheral blood, taken from a patient treated with radiotherapy plus ipilimumab. The origin of this receptor is a human donor with non-small cell lung cancer who had stable disease on radiotherapy plus ipilimumab. In DNA form, the CDR3 reads TGTGCCAGCAGCTTACGGGGGGATGAGCAGTTCTTC. Encoded protein: CASSLRGDEQFF.